What follows are 24 T cell receptor beta chains derived from one specimen sequenced in a study of PD-1 blockade in classical Hodgkin lymphoma. Time point reported: newly diagnosed, previously untreated cHL patient sample. From thawed PBMCs, CD4+ T cells were purified using magnetic negative selection. Some clones are missing from TCRdb's copy, which holds only in-frame ones; the method was immunoSEQ multiplex PCR. The top ten clones hold more than 1% of a sample with fewer than 40,000 clones, about nine tenths of them seen once. Sequencing was done on a sample of CD4+ T cells from blood. Receptors were obtained from a human donor with classical Hodgkin lymphoma.

The rearrangement uses TRBV5-6 and TRBJ2-1, with D possibly being TRBD2 (7 bases). The V and J ends lost 0 bases and 1 base respectively, with 17 bases between them. Germline V lookup: CDR1 SGHDT, CDR2 YYEEEE. This CDR3 has 18 residues. Here the CDR3 DNA reads TGTGCCAGCAGCTTGGTCTGGGGGGGCACGGGATCCTACAATGAGCAGTTCTTC. This encodes CASSLVWGGTGSYNEQFF.

The chain carries TRBV5-8 and TRBJ1-6; no firm D call. Germline V lookup: CDR1 SGHTS, CDR2 YDEGEE. V lost 4 bases and J 10 bases, leaving 15 bases between the germline ends. This CDR3 contains 14 residues. For the CDR3, the DNA is TGTGCCAGCAGCCAATGGGTCCTCCGGTCACCCCTCCACTTT. Residues: CASSQWVLRSPLHF.

The J gene is TRBJ1-5, the V gene TRBV15; 9 bases are a match to TRBD1. The V and J ends lost 3 bases and 5 bases, in that order; junction bases with no gene match: 5. The CDR3 is 15 residues long. Germline V gives CDR1 LNHNV, CDR2 YYDKDF (reference sequence). The CDR3 DNA sequence: TGTGCCACCAGCAGTGGACAGGGGCGTGATCAGCCCCAGCATTTT. Translated, it gives CATSSGQGRDQPQHF.

This chain joins TRBV6-5 and TRBJ1-2, with D maybe TRBD1 (5 bases). Germline values: CDR1 MNHEY, CDR2 SVGAGI. The CDR3 is 14 residues long. This CDR3 reads CASSGQIGNYGYTF. Here the CDR3 DNA reads TGTGCTTCTTCGGGGCAGATCGGGAACTATGGCTACACCTTC.

This clone was seen a single time. The chain recombines TRBV19 with TRBJ1-2; D is undetermined. The V end lost 3 bases, the J end lost 3 bases, and 14 bases lay between the germline ends. CDR3 size: 15 residues. CDR1 and CDR2 (germline): LNHDA, SQIVND (reference sequence). CDR3 DNA: TGTGCCAGTAGTATCGGCAGTCGGCCTTACTATGGCTACACCTTC. Translating it yields CASSIGSRPYYGYTF.

The rearrangement joins TRBV29-1 to TRBJ1-1; D unclear. The germline V gene encodes CDR1 SQVTM and CDR2 ANQGSEA. V lost 4 bases, J lost 0 bases, and 9 bases lay in between. The CDR3 consists of 13 residues. CDR3 in amino acids: CSVVPGVNTEAFF. In DNA, the CDR3 is TGCAGCGTTGTTCCGGGAGTGAACACTGAAGCTTTCTTT.

The chain employs TRBV18 and TRBJ2-1, with a tentative D call TRBD1 (6 bases). V lost 0 bases, J lost 4 bases, and 13 bases lay in between. Germline lookup yields CDR1 KGHSH and CDR2 LQKENI. The CDR3 totals 16 residues. The CDR3 region has the DNA TGTGCCAGCTCACCACCCACACGAGACAGGTACAATGAGCAGTTCTTC. Translating gives CASSPPTRDRYNEQFF.

The chain combines TRBV18 with TRBJ2-5; the D is unclear. V was clipped by 1 base and J by 1 base, with 10 bases between them. Germline V gene sequence: CDR1 KGHSH, CDR2 LQKENI. This CDR3 comprises 15 residues. CDR3 protein: CASSPRSGVQETQYF. CDR3 sequence (DNA): TGTGCCAGCTCACCACGTTCCGGAGTCCAAGAGACCCAGTACTTC.

This clone has more than one count but fewer than ten. The chain employs TRBV28 and TRBJ1-4, with 9 bases identical to TRBD1. The CDR3 has 15 residues. CDR1 and CDR2 from the germline V gene are MDHEN and SYDVKM. Unmatched junction bases numbered 8, after V lost 6 bases and J lost 6 bases. The CDR3 sequence: CASSLPTGGDEKLFF. CDR3 bases: TGTGCCAGCAGCTTACCTACAGGGGGCGATGAAAAACTGTTTTTT.

The CDR3 region has the DNA TGCGCCAGCAGTCACCTGGGGGCCCAGGGAGGGGTTGTCGCCCCACAGCATTTT. This codes for CASSHLGAQGGVVAPQHF. The chain recombines TRBV23-1 with TRBJ1-5; a possible D gene is TRBD1 (6 bases). TRBV23-1 is an open reading frame whose function is uncertain. The V gene lost 3 bases and the J gene lost 13 bases, with 31 bases spanning the gap. The CDR3 consists of 18 residues.

The chain links TRBV19 to TRBJ2-5; 9 nucleotides match TRBD2. Unmatched junction bases numbered 26, after V lost 10 bases and J lost 2 bases. The CDR3 runs 20 residues. CDR1 and CDR2 from the germline V gene are LNHDA and SQIVND (reference sequence). In nucleotides, the CDR3 is TGTGCCACCAAGCCCCATACTAGCGGGCTCCGTGGGGCAAATCAAGAGACCCAGTACTTC. Translating gives CATKPHTSGLRGANQETQYF.

V usage is TRBV5-1 and J usage is TRBJ2-1; D is perhaps TRBD1 or TRBD2 (6 bases each). The length of the CDR3 is 17 residues. Trimming shortened V by 3 bases and J by 3 bases, and 19 bases separated the two germline ends. Germline lookup yields CDR1 SGHRS and CDR2 YFSETQ. CDR3 sequence: CASSYPPRGQSYNEQFF. The CDR3 nucleotides read TGCGCCAGCAGCTATCCCCCTCGGGGGCAAAGCTACAATGAGCAGTTCTTC.

The chain combines TRBV6-1 with TRBJ2-2; 9 nucleotides agree with TRBD1. The CDR3 totals 14 residues. J gave up 5 bases and V 7 bases, and 5 bases lay outside the gene matches. CDR1 is MNHNS, CDR2 SASEGT, per germline. Here the CDR3 reads CASIPGQGTGELFF. The CDR3 DNA reads as TGTGCCAGCATCCCCGGACAGGGGACCGGGGAGCTGTTTTTT.

The chain employs TRBV13 and TRBJ1-1; D is unresolved. Looked up from germline, CDR1 is PRHDT and CDR2 is FYEKMQ (reference sequence). Trimming cost V 5 bases and J 3 bases, with 13 bases left between them. The CDR3 totals 14 residues. This chain's CDR3 is CASSLRRMDTEAFF. The CDR3 nucleotides read TGTGCCAGCAGCCTCAGGCGGATGGACACTGAAGCTTTCTTT. The variable domain in full, completed from reference TRBV13 and TRBJ1-1, reads AAGVIQSPRHLIKEKRETATLKCYPIPRHDTVYWYQQGPGQDPQFLISFYEKMQSDKGSIPDRFSAQQFSDYHSELNMSSLELGDSALYFCASSLRRMDTEAFFGQGTRLTVV.

The rearrangement links TRBV6-1 to TRBJ1-2; TRBD1 matches 8 bases. Germline CDR1 MNHNS, CDR2 SASEGT. CDR3 length equals 15 residues. The ends lost 5 bases at V and 4 bases at J; junction bases unmatched: 9. The CDR3 DNA follows: TGTGCCAGCAGTACACAACAGGGGGGGAGCTATGGCTACACCTTC. Protein: CASSTQQGGSYGYTF.

The chain combines TRBV25-1 with TRBJ2-3; possible D gene TRBD2, 5 bases. Germline V gene sequence: CDR1 MGHDK, CDR2 SYGVNS. Between the trimmed V and J ends, which lost 3 bases and 1 base, there was a span of 8 bases. CDR3 length equals 14 residues. The CDR3 loop is CASSDAGRTDTQYF. For the CDR3, the DNA is TGTGCCAGCAGTGACGCGGGCCGCACAGATACGCAGTATTTT.

V is TRBV2 and J is TRBJ2-5; 9 bases agree with TRBD1. Germline CDR1 is SNHLY and CDR2 is FYNNEI. This CDR3 has 14 amino acids. Germline trimming cut 7 bases from V and 3 bases from J; bases unmatched to any gene: 6. This CDR3 reads CASNLQGAEETQYF. As DNA, the CDR3 is TGTGCCAGCAATTTACAGGGGGCGGAAGAGACCCAGTACTTC. Full variable domain (missing parts from reference TRBV2 and TRBJ2-5): EPEVTQTPSHQVTQMGQEVILRCVPISNHLYFYWYRQILGQKVEFLVSFYNNEISEKSEIFDDQFSVERPDGSNFTLKIRSTKLEDSAMYFCASNLQGAEETQYFGPGTRLLVL.

The rearrangement links TRBV28 to TRBJ1-3; no definite D call. V was trimmed by 3 bases and J by 5 bases, leaving 17 bases between them. The CDR3 is 16 amino acids. Germline V gene data show CDR1 as MDHEN and CDR2 as SYDVKM. DNA for the CDR3: TGTGCCAGCAGTTTCCGCTTGGAGTTCATCCGAAACACCATATATTTT. This translates into CASSFRLEFIRNTIYF.

The chain employs TRBV5-1 and TRBJ2-3; 8 bases are a match to TRBD2. This CDR3 contains 14 residues. The ends lost 4 bases at V and 5 bases at J; junction bases unmatched: 6. CDR1 is SGHRS, CDR2 YFSETQ, per germline. CDR3 bases: TGCGCCAGCAGCCCGGGACTAGGGGAAGATACGCAGTATTTT. It codes for CASSPGLGEDTQYF.

The CDR3 DNA reads TGTGCCAGTAGTATACTGACAGGACCCTATGGCTACACCTTC. Protein product: CASSILTGPYGYTF. V is TRBV19 and J is TRBJ1-2; tentatively, D is TRBD1 (6 bases). The CDR3 loop spans 14 amino acids. V was clipped by 2 bases and J by 4 bases, with 11 bases between them. Per germline, CDR1 LNHDA and CDR2 SQIVND (reference sequence).

This chain uses TRBV10-3 with TRBJ2-2; TRBD2 agrees at 9 bases. After removal of 10 bases from V and 5 bases from J, the junction contained 11 bases not matched to a gene. Looked up from germline, CDR1 is ENHRY and CDR2 is SYGVKD. This CDR3 comprises 15 residues. The CDR3 coding sequence is TGTGCCACCTCCCTGGCTAGCGGGATTACCGGGGAGCTGTTTTTT. Translated, it gives CATSLASGITGELFF.

V and J are TRBV2 and TRBJ2-7; D may be TRBD2 (5 bases). This CDR3 has 12 amino acids. Germline assignment: CDR1 SNHLY and CDR2 FYNNEI. V shed 3 bases and J shed 5 bases, with 8 bases lying between them. This CDR3 is CASSEDWDEQYV. The CDR3 nucleotides read TGTGCCAGCAGTGAGGACTGGGACGAGCAGTACGTC.

V is TRBV29-1 and J is TRBJ1-3; no firm D call. V gave up 4 bases and J gave up 1 base, with 8 bases separating them. This CDR3 is 13 amino acids long. Germline V CDR1 and CDR2: SQVTM, ANQGSEA. The CDR3 DNA sequence: TGCAGCGTTGTTGTTCCGTCTGGAAACACCATATATTTT. This translates into CSVVVPSGNTIYF.

This chain uses TRBV5-1 with TRBJ2-1; D assignment may be TRBD1 or TRBD2 (5 bases each). From germline, CDR1 is SGHRS and CDR2 YFSETQ. V lost 0 bases and J 7 bases, leaving 17 bases between the germline ends. CDR3 size: 16 residues. The CDR3 reads CASSLAVGGPVNEQFF. For the CDR3, the DNA is TGCGCCAGCAGCTTGGCCGTTGGGGGTCCGGTGAATGAGCAGTTCTTC.